Listed here are 30 T cell receptor beta chains from one sample, sequenced in a study of cytomegalovirus exposure and HLA in healthy donors. Vbeta (60) and Jbeta (13) primers were used in the PCR. Using immunoSEQ multiplex PCR, the repertoire was profiled, and TCRdb retains in-frame clones only, with some absent. This table has 160,000 or so clones, roughly four fifths appearing once. Sequencing was carried out using PBMCs. The origin of the receptors is a middle-aged woman in good health and CMV-seronegative.

This rearrangement joins TRBV6-5 to TRBJ2-2; weak D call: TRBD2 (5 bases). CDR3 size: 14 residues. CDR1 and CDR2 (germline): MNHEY, SVGAGI. Trimming pared 7 bases from V and 7 bases from J, leaving 16 bases between. The CDR3 DNA sequence: TGTGCCAGCACAAGGCTAGCTGCCGGCGGGGAGCTGTTTTTT. This sequence encodes CASTRLAAGGELFF.

The chain combines TRBV6-4 with TRBJ1-5, with 8 bases matching TRBD1. The CDR3 is 18 amino acids. V trimming: 7 bases; J trimming: 0 bases; junction bases outside the gene matches: 14. CDR1 and CDR2 (germline): MRHNA, SNTAGT. In DNA form, the CDR3 reads TGTGCCAGCATTACCCGGGACAGGCCCAACGATAGCAATCAGCCCCAGCATTTT. It yields the protein CASITRDRPNDSNQPQHF.

This chain connects TRBV7-8 to TRBJ2-1; perhaps TRBD1 as D (5 bases). CDR1 SGHVS and CDR2 FQNEAQ come from the germline V gene. Between the trimmed V and J ends, which lost 5 bases and 3 bases, there was a span of 11 bases. The CDR3 extends over 14 amino acids. The CDR3 sequence is CASSPSGRYNEQFF. In DNA form, the CDR3 reads TGTGCCAGCAGCCCCTCAGGGCGCTACAATGAGCAGTTCTTC.

The V gene is TRBV2, the J gene TRBJ1-1; D is uncertain. The CDR3 sequence is 11 residues long. Trimming pared 8 bases from V and 1 base from J, leaving 5 bases between. The germline gives CDR1 SNHLY, CDR2 FYNNEI. Written as DNA, the CDR3 is TGTGCCAGCTACGGGAACACTGAAGCTTTCTTT. Residues: CASYGNTEAFF.

J is TRBJ2-7 and V is TRBV5-1; possible D gene TRBD2, 6 bases. Trimming shortened V by 3 bases and J by 0 bases, and 10 bases separated the two germline ends. The CDR3 has 14 amino acids. CDR1 and CDR2 from the germline V gene are SGHRS and YFSETQ. Written as DNA, the CDR3 is TGCGCCAGCAGCTCGGGACTCTCCTCCTACGAGCAGTACTTC. As protein: CASSSGLSSYEQYF.

Only a few counts were recorded for this clone. This chain connects TRBV28 to TRBJ1-4; the D is unclear. Germline V gene data show CDR1 as MDHEN and CDR2 as SYDVKM. CDR3 size: 16 residues. Between the trimmed V and J ends, which lost 3 bases and 6 bases, there was a span of 17 bases. CDR3: CASSFAAAKRDEKLFF. The CDR3 nucleotides are TGTGCCAGCAGTTTTGCTGCGGCGAAGAGGGATGAAAAACTGTTTTTT.

The V and J genes are TRBV29-1 and TRBJ2-7; D call uncertain. V shed 2 bases and J shed 3 bases, with 8 bases lying between them. CDR1 and CDR2 from the germline V gene are SQVTM and ANQGSEA. CDR3 length: 12 residues. CDR3 nucleotide sequence: TGCAGCGTTGAAAGCAGCGACTACGAGCAGTACTTC. Translation gives CSVESSDYEQYF.

In its sample, this clone was seen a few times. This sequence joins TRBV6-1 and TRBJ1-2; maybe TRBD1 (5 bases). This CDR3 has 13 residues. The germline V gene encodes CDR1 MNHNS and CDR2 SASEGT. Trimming removed 3 bases from V and 8 bases from J, with 13 bases in between. The DNA of the CDR3 is TGTGCCAGCAGTGAGTTTGGGCAGGGCGGCTACACCTTC. It is translated as CASSEFGQGGYTF.

The rearrangement joins TRBV11-2 to TRBJ2-2; 7 positions match TRBD1. The V gene end was trimmed by 6 bases and the J gene end by 6 bases; junction bases not matched to a gene: 10. This CDR3 spans 15 amino acids. Germline V gene data show CDR1 as SGHAT and CDR2 as FQNNGV. The CDR3 region is CASSVTGSQAGELFF. The CDR3 bases are TGTGCCAGCAGTGTGACAGGGAGCCAGGCCGGGGAGCTGTTTTTT.

This clone was picked up one time. This chain joins TRBV2 and TRBJ2-1; 8 nucleotides agree with TRBD2. The germline gives CDR1 SNHLY, CDR2 FYNNEI. The CDR3 is made up of 17 amino acids. The ends lost 8 bases at V and 5 bases at J; junction bases unmatched: 17. In nucleotides, the CDR3 is TGTGCCAGCCTAAGGTCGCCAAGCGGGAGCATGGACAATGAGCAGTTCTTC. It yields the protein CASLRSPSGSMDNEQFF.

The V call is TRBV6-5, the J call TRBJ1-2, with D tentatively TRBD1 (6 bases). Trimming stripped 8 bases from V and 2 bases from J, with 15 bases between. This CDR3 region has 14 residues. From germline, CDR1 is MNHEY and CDR2 SVGAGI. The CDR3 sequence is CASYSGGPNYGYTF. CDR3 in DNA: TGTGCCAGCTACTCGGGGGGCCCCAACTATGGCTACACCTTC.

The CDR3, as DNA: TGTGCCAGCAGCTCCGGGATTGAAGCTTTCTTT. Protein: CASSSGIEAFF. The chain combines TRBV5-6 with TRBJ1-1, with unresolved D. Germline V CDR1 and CDR2: SGHDT, YYEEEE. Trimming shortened V by 3 bases and J by 7 bases, and 7 bases separated the two germline ends. This CDR3 region has 11 residues.

The chain carries TRBV19 and TRBJ1-1; 8 bases align to TRBD1. After removal of 2 bases from V and 1 base from J, the junction contained 3 bases not matched to a gene. Looked up from germline, CDR1 is LNHDA and CDR2 is SQIVND (reference sequence). The CDR3 runs to 15 residues. The CDR3 spells CASSIYGTGNTEAFF. The CDR3 nucleotides are TGTGCCAGTAGTATATACGGGACAGGGAACACTGAAGCTTTCTTT.

In its sample, this clone was seen once. The J gene is TRBJ1-2, the V gene TRBV5-1; TRBD1 matches 8 bases. CDR3 length: 17 amino acids. V shed 4 bases, J shed 0 bases, and the junction held 11 bases outside the gene matches. CDR1 and CDR2 (germline): SGHRS, YFSETQ. In DNA, the CDR3 is TGCGCCAGCAGCCCGCAGGACAGGGTTCCCACTAACTATGGCTACACCTTC. Translating gives CASSPQDRVPTNYGYTF.

As to this clone: Its ends do not fully match the called genes, so a read error is possible. The rearrangement joins TRBV30 to TRBJ1-5, with a possible D match to TRBD1 (5 bases). Germline V CDR1 and CDR2: GTSNPN, SVGIG (reference sequence). The CDR3 loop spans 14 amino acids. This CDR3 is CAWRSQVSNQPRHF. For the CDR3, the DNA is TGTGCCTGGAGGTCACAGGTTAGCAATCAGCCCCGGCATTTT.

V and J are TRBV2 and TRBJ2-5; D not certain. This CDR3 is 14 amino acids long. The V end was cut by 5 bases, the J end by 1 base, with 11 bases between. CDR1 SNHLY and CDR2 FYNNEI come from the germline V gene. CDR3 DNA sequence: TGTGCCAGCAGTCCATACTCGTCCCAAGAGACCCAGTACTTC. As protein: CASSPYSSQETQYF. Complete variable domain (other parts from reference TRBV2 and TRBJ2-5): EPEVTQTPSHQVTQMGQEVILRCVPISNHLYFYWYRQILGQKVEFLVSFYNNEISEKSEIFDDQFSVERPDGSNFTLKIRSTKLEDSAMYFCASSPYSSQETQYFGPGTRLLVL.

The chain has TRBV30 and TRBJ2-5, with TRBD2 identical over 12 bases. Germline V gene sequence: CDR1 GTSNPN, CDR2 SVGIG (reference sequence). The junction had 9 bases not matched to a gene; V was cut back by 0 bases and J by 4 bases. This CDR3 is built from 17 residues. CDR3 amino acids: CAWSVGTSGRIGETQYF. In DNA, the CDR3 is TGTGCCTGGAGTGTCGGAACTAGCGGGAGGATTGGAGAGACCCAGTACTTC.

The chain employs TRBV7-8 and TRBJ2-2; 7 bases align to TRBD1. This CDR3 comprises 18 residues. Germline values: CDR1 SGHVS, CDR2 FQNEAQ. Losses at the gene ends were 5 bases for V and 1 base for J; bases not matched to a gene: 13. Here the CDR3 reads CASSPVTTWTGNTGELFF. CDR3 DNA: TGTGCCAGCAGCCCCGTTACTACATGGACAGGGAACACCGGGGAGCTGTTTTTT.

This chain joins TRBV19 and TRBJ1-4, with D perhaps matching TRBD1 (6 bases). The germline V and J ends were trimmed by 5 bases and 5 bases, with 12 bases remaining between them. There are 14 residues in the CDR3. Germline V gene data show CDR1 as LNHDA and CDR2 as SQIVND (reference sequence). In DNA form, the CDR3 reads TGTGCCAGTAGTCTCGGACAGAGAAATGAAAAACTGTTTTTT. It encodes CASSLGQRNEKLFF.

V usage is TRBV28 and J usage is TRBJ2-6, with no clear D. Germline-derived CDR1 and CDR2 are MDHEN and SYDVKM. V was shortened by 7 bases and J by 0 bases, with 7 bases between the two germline ends. CDR3 length: 14 amino acids. The CDR3 loop reads CASNLNSGANVLTF. CDR3 sequence (DNA): TGTGCCAGCAACCTAAACTCTGGGGCCAACGTCCTGACTTTC. Full variable domain (missing parts from reference TRBV28 and TRBJ2-6): DVKVTQSSRYLVKRTGEKVFLECVQDMDHENMFWYRQDPGLGLRLIYFSYDVKMKEKGDIPEGYSVSREKKERFSLILESASTNQTSMYLCASNLNSGANVLTFGAGSRLTVL.

This chain uses TRBV10-3 with TRBJ2-2; D might be TRBD1 (7 bases). Germline V lookup: CDR1 ENHRY, CDR2 SYGVKD. There are 15 residues in the CDR3. Trimming stripped 6 bases from V and 6 bases from J, with 17 bases between. In nucleotides, the CDR3 is TGTGCCATCAGGGAGGGACAGTTCCGCGCCGGGGAGCTGTTTTTT. This codes for CAIREGQFRAGELFF.

The CDR3 spells CASSQRQVGQGAYEQYF. CDR3 nucleotides: TGTGCCAGCTCACAGCGTCAGGTGGGACAGGGGGCCTACGAGCAGTACTTC. The chain has TRBV18 and TRBJ2-7, with 11 bases identical to TRBD1. Germline trimming cut 4 bases from V and 2 bases from J; bases unmatched to any gene: 10. The CDR3 sequence is 17 residues long. Germline CDR1 KGHSH, CDR2 LQKENI.

This clone was detected only a few times. J is TRBJ2-1 and V is TRBV10-3, with 7 bases identical to TRBD1. Germline V lookup: CDR1 ENHRY, CDR2 SYGVKD. The CDR3 length is 16 residues. V lost 0 bases, J lost 5 bases, and 7 bases stayed unmatched. The CDR3 DNA reads TGTGCCATCAGTGAGTCGACAGGGTCCCTCGACAATGAGCAGTTCTTC. Its protein product is CAISESTGSLDNEQFF.

V and J are TRBV30 and TRBJ2-7; D remains ambiguous. V dropped 0 bases and J dropped 6 bases, with 12 bases sitting between them. The CDR3 runs to 13 residues. Germline V gene lookup returns CDR1 GTSNPN and CDR2 SVGIG (reference sequence). In DNA form, the CDR3 reads TGTGCCTGGAGTGTAGGCGGCATACGCGAGCAGTACTTC. Protein: CAWSVGGIREQYF.

CDR3 bases: TGTGCCTTCAACGACAGGGGCCATTCGAACACTGAAGCTTTCTTT. Residues: CAFNDRGHSNTEAFF. V is TRBV30 and J is TRBJ1-1; 8 bases are shared with TRBD1. With 7 bases clipped from V and 1 base from J, the junction kept 11 bases outside the gene matches. The CDR3 spans 15 residues. Germline CDR1 reads GTSNPN; CDR2 reads SVGIG (reference sequence).

The chain couples TRBV21-1 to TRBJ1-2; the tabulated D call, TRBD1, remains unverified against the DNA. TRBV21-1 is shown as a pseudogene. The CDR3 spans 12 residues. CDR3 nucleotides: TGTGCCAGCGAACAGGGGGGTTATGGCTACACCTTC. Amino acid sequence: CASEQGGYGYTF.

This chain joins TRBV12-5 and TRBJ2-1; no firm D call. Germline-derived CDR1 and CDR2 are LGHNT and FRNRAP. Trimming took off 6 bases at V and 0 bases at J, with 12 bases between the two ends. The CDR3 loop spans 15 amino acids. The CDR3 DNA sequence: TGTGCTAGTGGCCAGGCTTCTTACTCCTACAATGAGCAGTTCTTC. It yields the protein CASGQASYSYNEQFF.

The rearrangement joins TRBV30 to TRBJ1-2; TRBD1 aligns across 10 bases. With V trimmed by 2 bases and J by 6 bases, 3 bases remained unmatched. CDR1 GTSNPN and CDR2 SVGIG come from the germline V gene (reference sequence). The CDR3 length is 13 residues. The CDR3 here is CAWSSGTGDGYTF. The DNA of the CDR3 is TGTGCCTGGAGTTCCGGGACAGGGGATGGCTACACCTTC. The full variable domain, with the rest looked up from reference TRBV30 and TRBJ1-2, is SQTIHQWPATLVQPVGSPLSLECTVEGTSNPNLYWYRQAAGRGLQLLFYSVGIGQISSEVPQNLSASRPQDRQFILSSKKLLLSDSGFYLCAWSSGTGDGYTFGSGTRLTVV.

This chain connects TRBV7-2 to TRBJ2-1; 9 bases align to TRBD1. CDR3 length: 14 amino acids. V gave up 5 bases and J gave up 10 bases; unmatched junction bases: 9. Germline V lookup: CDR1 SGHTA, CDR2 FQGNSA. The CDR3 region is CASSLDRGLGEQFF. The CDR3, as DNA: TGTGCCAGCAGCCTGGACAGGGGTTTGGGGGAGCAGTTCTTC.

This rearrangement joins TRBV2 to TRBJ2-7; a possible D gene is TRBD2 (5 bases). This CDR3 has 13 amino acids. Trimming cost V 11 bases and J 7 bases, with 21 bases left between them. Germline loops: CDR1 SNHLY, CDR2 FYNNEI. CDR3 region: CAGRGSYSVEQYF. The CDR3 region has the DNA TGTGCCGGCCGGGGAAGCTATAGCGTAGAGCAGTACTTC.